A single sample gave rise to the 21 T cell receptor beta chains below, sequenced in a study of OX40 agonist ivuxolimab in advanced cancers. The method was immunoSEQ multiplex PCR; TCRdb's version includes in-frame clones alone and lacks a portion of them. This table has about 46,000 clones, 82% appearing once. The starting material was CD4+ or CD8+ T cells sorted from blood, obtained in a trial of the OX40 agonist ivuxolimab. The receptors come from an adult with an advanced solid tumor such as melanoma, head and neck, liver or kidney cancer.

The chain employs TRBV5-6 and TRBJ1-3; D unresolved. Trimming stripped 4 bases from V and 0 bases from J, with 14 bases between. Germline V CDR1 and CDR2: SGHDT, YYEEEE. CDR3 size: 16 residues. DNA for the CDR3: TGTGCCAGCAGCGTTCCGGACTCTAACTCTGGAAACACCATATATTTT. Translating gives CASSVPDSNSGNTIYF.

The V gene is TRBV5-6, the J gene TRBJ2-1, with 9 nucleotides matching TRBD2. Trimming cost V 0 bases and J 9 bases; bases outside gene matches: 4. Germline lookup yields CDR1 SGHDT and CDR2 YYEEEE. This CDR3 region has 14 residues. CDR3: CASSLVRGGREQFF. The CDR3 bases are TGTGCCAGCAGCTTGGTGCGGGGGGGCCGTGAGCAGTTCTTC.

This chain connects TRBV7-8 to TRBJ1-2; TRBD1 matches 9 bases. Germline V CDR1 and CDR2: SGHVS, FQNEAQ. There are 18 residues in the CDR3. The junction had 18 bases not matched to a gene; V was cut back by 5 bases and J by 5 bases. The CDR3 DNA follows: TGTGCCAGCAGCACCCGACAGGGGGAGGAAAGGATATTATATGGCTACACCTTC. Amino acids: CASSTRQGEERILYGYTF.

The J gene is TRBJ1-4, the V gene TRBV6-5; D uncertain. The CDR3 has 13 residues. V dropped 6 bases and J dropped 6 bases, with 11 bases sitting between them. CDR1 MNHEY and CDR2 SVGAGI come from the germline V gene. The CDR3 bases are TGTGCCAGCAGCACATTCCCGGATGAAAAACTGTTTTTT. As protein: CASSTFPDEKLFF.

This clone was seen only once. Germline and junction disagree at one end, which may indicate a read error. The identical CDR3 is also encoded by other nucleotide sequences in the sample. The genes are TRBV30 and TRBJ2-5; possibly TRBD2 for D (6 bases). Looked up from germline, CDR1 is GTSNPN and CDR2 is SVGIG (reference sequence). CDR3 size: 13 residues. The chain's CDR3 is CAWGNGLRETQYF. DNA for the CDR3: TGTGCCTGGGGGAATGGACTTCGGGAGACCCAATACTTC.

V and J are TRBV18 and TRBJ1-4, with 7 bases aligning to TRBD1. Losses at the gene ends were 5 bases for V and 7 bases for J; bases not matched to a gene: 4. The CDR3 runs 13 residues. CDR1 and CDR2 (germline): KGHSH, LQKENI. The CDR3: CASSRGQGEKLFF. The CDR3 nucleotides read TGTGCCAGCTCAAGGGGGCAGGGTGAAAAACTGTTTTTT.

This chain joins TRBV11-2 and TRBJ1-3; 7 nucleotides align to TRBD1. CDR3 size: 15 residues. The V segment lost 3 bases and the J segment 2 bases; nucleotides outside the gene matches: 4. Germline CDR1 SGHAT, CDR2 FQNNGV. The chain's CDR3 is CASSLTTGTGNTIYF. For the CDR3, the DNA is TGTGCCAGCAGCTTGACGACAGGGACTGGAAACACCATATATTTT.

The chain carries TRBV4-2 and TRBJ1-3, with 7 bases aligning to TRBD1. The V segment lost 0 bases and the J segment 7 bases; nucleotides outside the gene matches: 9. The CDR3 has 16 residues. Germline V CDR1 and CDR2: LGHNA, YNFKEQ. CDR3 protein: CASSQEATGTRNTIYF. The DNA of the CDR3 is TGTGCCAGCAGCCAAGAAGCGACAGGGACACGGAACACCATATATTTT.

This clone was seen only once. The rearrangement uses TRBV29-1 and TRBJ1-1; 8 positions agree with TRBD1. This CDR3 has 13 amino acids. The germline V gene has CDR1 SQVTM and CDR2 ANQGSEA. V dropped 4 bases and J dropped 8; count of bases not matched to a gene: 9. The CDR3 spells CSVARRDRIEAFF. The CDR3 DNA sequence: TGCAGCGTTGCTCGGAGGGACAGGATAGAAGCTTTCTTT.

The chain joins TRBV6-6 to TRBJ1-5, with TRBD1 as a possible D gene (5 bases). CDR1 is MNHNY, CDR2 SVGAGI, per germline (reference sequence). The CDR3 is made up of 13 amino acids. Trimming took 4 bases from V and 3 from J, leaving 7 bases between them. CDR3 DNA: TGTGCCAGCAGTTCAGGGTTCAATCAGCCCCAGCATTTT. Translating gives CASSSGFNQPQHF.

The chain couples TRBV7-8 to TRBJ2-7; D is perhaps TRBD1 or TRBD2 (6 bases each). The germline V and J ends were trimmed by 3 bases and 4 bases, with 10 bases remaining between them. The CDR3 covers 13 residues. Germline loops: CDR1 SGHVS, CDR2 FQNEAQ. CDR3 residues: CASSLGGQYEQYF. CDR3 sequence (DNA): TGTGCCAGCAGCTTGGGGGGCCAATACGAGCAGTACTTC.

The V gene is TRBV6-5, the J gene TRBJ1-5; D not resolved. Germline V lookup: CDR1 MNHEY, CDR2 SVGAGI. The CDR3 totals 14 residues. Trimming left V 5 bases short and J 1 base short, with 9 bases between. In DNA, the CDR3 is TGTGCCAGCAGTGAATGGGAAAGCAATCAGCCCCAGCATTTT. This translates into CASSEWESNQPQHF.

The chain employs TRBV2 and TRBJ2-2; D is undetermined. Trimming took 10 bases from V and 3 from J, leaving 9 bases between them. The CDR3 totals 12 residues. Germline V gene sequence: CDR1 SNHLY, CDR2 FYNNEI. The CDR3 nucleotides read TGTGCCACTTCAAGGGACACCGGGGAGCTGTTTTTT. Translated: CATSRDTGELFF.

This rearrangement joins TRBV27 to TRBJ1-3; D is uncertain. The CDR3 spans 14 residues. V was pared by 5 bases and J by 4 bases, with 12 bases between. Germline V gene data show CDR1 as MNHEY and CDR2 as SMNVEV (reference sequence). CDR3 sequence (DNA): TGTGCCAGCAGTCAACGCGCGGCGGGAAACACCATATATTTT. It yields the protein CASSQRAAGNTIYF.

This chain joins TRBV5-4 and TRBJ2-3, with D perhaps matching TRBD2 (6 bases). Germline values: CDR1 SGHNT, CDR2 YYREEE (reference sequence). V dropped 3 bases and J dropped 0 bases, with 11 bases sitting between them. This CDR3 is 15 amino acids long. The CDR3 spells CASSWTGTSTDTQYF. CDR3 coding DNA: TGTGCCAGCAGCTGGACGGGGACTAGCACAGATACGCAGTATTTT.

This clone has just a few counts. The gene calls are TRBV28 and TRBJ2-5; 7 nucleotides agree with TRBD1. The V gene's germline CDR1 is MDHEN and CDR2 SYDVKM. Trimming at V came to 6 bases and at J to 1 base, leaving 2 bases not matched to a gene. This CDR3 comprises 13 residues. Here the CDR3 DNA reads TGTGCCAGCAGACCAGGGGGCCAAGAGACCCAGTACTTC. Protein: CASRPGGQETQYF.

This chain connects TRBV2 to TRBJ1-1, with unresolved D. The CDR3 has 14 amino acids. V dropped 4 bases and J dropped 1 base, with 10 bases sitting between them. CDR1 and CDR2 from the germline V gene are SNHLY and FYNNEI. As DNA, the CDR3 is TGTGCCAGCAGTGCGTTACAGCAGAACACTGAAGCTTTCTTT. Amino acids: CASSALQQNTEAFF.

This chain links TRBV5-8 with TRBJ2-3, with D possibly being TRBD2 (6 bases). Trimming took 4 bases from V and 1 from J, leaving 16 bases between them. Germline lookup yields CDR1 SGHTS and CDR2 YDEGEE. This CDR3 has 16 amino acids. As DNA, the CDR3 is TGTGCCAGCAGCCCCCCGGGACTCTTACGCACAGATACGCAGTATTTT. Protein: CASSPPGLLRTDTQYF. Full variable domain (outside the CDR3, taken from reference TRBV5-8 and TRBJ2-3): EAGVTQSPTHLIKTRGQQATLRCSPISGHTSVYWYQQALGLGLQFLLWYDEGEERNRGNFPPRFSGRQFPNYSSELNVNALELEDSALYLCASSPPGLLRTDTQYFGPGTRLTVL.

This chain joins TRBV7-9 and TRBJ1-1; no firm D call. Germline V gene lookup returns CDR1 SEHNR and CDR2 FQNEAQ (reference sequence). This CDR3 comprises 14 residues. V was clipped by 6 bases and J by 5 bases, with 16 bases between them. CDR3 nucleotides: TGTGCCAGCAGTCCAGAAAACCGGAGGACTGAAGCTTTCTTT. It encodes CASSPENRRTEAFF.

J is TRBJ1-5 and V is TRBV9; the D gene is possibly TRBD1 (5 bases). CDR3 length equals 13 residues. V was cut by 0 bases and J by 8 bases, with 9 bases left in between. Per the germline V gene, CDR1 is SGDLS and CDR2 is YYNGEE. In DNA form, the CDR3 reads TGTGCCAGCAGCGTAGTGGAAGGGGAGCCCCAGCATTTT. This translates into CASSVVEGEPQHF. Full variable domain (remainder filled in from reference TRBV9 and TRBJ1-5): DSGVTQTPKHLITATGQRVTLRCSPRSGDLSVYWYQQSLDQGLQFLIQYYNGEERAKGNILERFSAQQFPDLHSELNLSSLELGDSALYFCASSVVEGEPQHFGDGTRLSIL.

The CDR3 loop reads CASSVRGLAFF. Here the CDR3 DNA reads TGTGCCAGCAGCGTCCGGGGCTTAGCTTTCTTT. The gene calls are TRBV7-9 and TRBJ1-1; maybe TRBD1 (5 bases). The CDR3 contains 11 residues. V lost 5 bases and J 10 bases, leaving 11 bases between the germline ends. Germline V gives CDR1 SEHNR, CDR2 FQNEAQ (reference sequence).